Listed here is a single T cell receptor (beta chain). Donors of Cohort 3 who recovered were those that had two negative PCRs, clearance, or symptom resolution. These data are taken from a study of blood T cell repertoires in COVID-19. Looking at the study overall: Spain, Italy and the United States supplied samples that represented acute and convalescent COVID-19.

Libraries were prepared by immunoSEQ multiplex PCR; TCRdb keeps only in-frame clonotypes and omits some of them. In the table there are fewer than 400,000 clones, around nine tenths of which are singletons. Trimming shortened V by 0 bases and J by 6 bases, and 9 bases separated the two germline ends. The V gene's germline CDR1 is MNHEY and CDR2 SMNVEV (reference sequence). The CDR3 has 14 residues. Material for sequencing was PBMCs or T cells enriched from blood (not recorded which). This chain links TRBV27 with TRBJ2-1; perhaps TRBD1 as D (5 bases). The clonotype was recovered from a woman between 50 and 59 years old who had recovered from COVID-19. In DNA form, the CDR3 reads TGTGCCAGCAGTTTATCAACAGGTGCCAATGAGCAGTTCTTC. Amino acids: CASSLSTGANEQFF.